Below are 10 T cell receptor beta chains sequenced from a single sample in a study of T-cell memory formation after mild COVID-19. MiXCR was run by TCRdb on the 5' RACE reads, yielding one entry per CDR3 protein. The top ten clones hold 22% of a sample with under 250,000 distinct CDR3 sequences, 8% to 9.5% of them seen once. Material for sequencing was PBMCs or a T cell subset sorted from them (not recorded which). Source of these receptors: a man aged 18-30 years who had mild COVID-19 (a few samples of this study predate the infection). Cell type and time point are not known.

This clonotype was counted ten times or more. The chain uses TRBV4-1 and TRBJ1-1, with D hard to call. V shed 2 bases and J shed 0 bases, with 7 bases lying between them. CDR3 length: 14 residues. The germline gives CDR1 MGHRA, CDR2 YSYEKL. This CDR3 reads CASSQRALNTEAFF. The CDR3 DNA reads TGCGCCAGCAGCCAAAGGGCCCTGAACACTGAAGCTTTCTTT.

This clonotype was observed many times. The V call is TRBV9, the J call TRBJ2-1, with D possibly matching TRBD2 (5 bases). The CDR3 sequence is 14 residues long. Between the trimmed V and J ends, which lost 6 bases and 4 bases, there was a span of 14 bases. The V gene's germline CDR1 is SGDLS and CDR2 YYNGEE. In DNA form, the CDR3 reads TGTGCCAGCACCCCAGGCGGGCGATACAATGAGCAGTTCTTC. Its translation is CASTPGGRYNEQFF.

This clonotype was observed many times. The genes are TRBV7-2 and TRBJ2-3, with D unresolved. The germline gives CDR1 SGHTA, CDR2 FQGNSA. CDR3 length equals 14 residues. Trimming took off 2 bases at V and 0 bases at J, with 6 bases between the two ends. CDR3 loop: CASSLFGSTDTQYF. The DNA for the CDR3 is TGTGCCAGCAGCTTATTTGGAAGCACAGATACGCAGTATTTT.

This clonotype occurred many times. J is TRBJ2-5 and V is TRBV7-6, with 9 bases matching TRBD1. This CDR3 region has 14 residues. CDR1 is SGHVS, CDR2 FNYEAQ, per germline. V lost 4 bases and J lost 10; bases outside the gene matches: 10. Here the CDR3 reads CASSSRDRERGQYF. As DNA, the CDR3 is TGTGCCAGCAGCTCCCGGGACAGGGAGAGGGGCCAGTACTTC.

The chain links TRBV7-6 to TRBJ2-7; D not certain. There are 14 residues in the CDR3. Looked up from germline, CDR1 is SGHVS and CDR2 is FNYEAQ. V lost 0 bases and J 2 bases, leaving 8 bases between the germline ends. The CDR3 region has the DNA TGTGCCAGCAGCTTAGCCATAACTCCCTACGAGCAGTACTTC. Translation gives CASSLAITPYEQYF.

This clonotype has more than one count but fewer than ten. V usage is TRBV7-6 and J usage is TRBJ2-5, with D perhaps matching TRBD1 or TRBD2 (5 bases each). This CDR3 has 16 amino acids. Germline values: CDR1 SGHVS, CDR2 FNYEAQ. V lost 5 bases to trimming and J lost 5 bases, with 21 bases between them. DNA of the CDR3: TGTGCCAGCAGCACCATAGGACAACGGGGCGGTGAGACCCAGTACTTC. This translates into CASSTIGQRGGETQYF.

This clonotype was picked up a small number of times. The chain has TRBV5-1 and TRBJ2-5, with 8 positions matching TRBD2. The V and J ends lost 9 bases and 0 bases, in that order; junction bases with no gene match: 4. Per germline, CDR1 SGHRS and CDR2 YFSETQ. This CDR3 has 13 amino acids. As DNA, the CDR3 is TGCGCCAACCGGGAGGGGTACCAAGAGACCCAGTACTTC. Its translation: CANREGYQETQYF.

The chain uses TRBV12-3 or TRBV12-4 and TRBJ2-2; D possibly corresponds to TRBD1 (5 bases). This CDR3 spans 15 amino acids. Deletions cut 3 bases from V and 4 bases from J, with 12 bases between. CDR3 nucleotide sequence: TGTGCCAGCAGTTTTTTCCAGGGAAGCACCGGGGAGCTGTTTTTT. The encoded protein is CASSFFQGSTGELFF.

The sample holds a few counts of this clonotype. The chain couples TRBV9 to TRBJ2-5; tentatively, D is TRBD1 or TRBD2 (5 bases each). This CDR3 is 15 amino acids long. The germline V gene encodes CDR1 SGDLS and CDR2 YYNGEE. V lost 4 bases and J 9 bases, leaving 22 bases between the germline ends. CDR3 nucleotide sequence: TGTGCCAGCAGCCTTGGGTGGGGGTCCGCGAACTCCCAGTACTTC. It is translated as CASSLGWGSANSQYF. The full variable domain, completed using reference TRBV9 and TRBJ2-5, is DSGVTQTPKHLITATGQRVTLRCSPRSGDLSVYWYQQSLDQGLQFLIQYYNGEERAKGNILERFSAQQFPDLHSELNLSSLELGDSALYFCASSLGWGSANSQYFGPGTRLLVL.

The J gene is TRBJ2-7, the V gene TRBV7-6; D uncertain. Germline assignment: CDR1 SGHVS and CDR2 FNYEAQ. This CDR3 region has 13 residues. Trimming left V 5 bases short and J 4 bases short, with 12 bases between. In DNA form, the CDR3 reads TGTGCCAGCAGCCCGGGCTCTGCTTACGAGCAGTACTTC. Translation: CASSPGSAYEQYF.